The 21 T cell receptor beta chains presented below share a single source sample, sequenced in a study of T cells in Graves' hyperthyroidism and ophthalmopathy. RNA transcripts yielded amplified TCR beta CDR3 regions. Using the HTBI primer set, a first-round RT-PCR was run on the TCR CDR3. TCRdb itself ran the multiplex PCR reads through MiXCR, one entry per CDR3 protein. The sample carries 530,000 or so distinct CDR3 sequences, under 20% recorded once. Sequencing was done on a sample of blood. The receptor source for this set is a woman aged 18-30 years with Graves' ophthalmopathy.

This chain uses TRBV12-3 or TRBV12-4 with TRBJ2-2; 12 bases agree with TRBD2. The CDR3 runs to 15 residues. V gave up 6 bases and J gave up 4 bases; unmatched junction bases: 3. The CDR3 region is CASRSSGGGTGELFF. The DNA for the CDR3 is TGTGCCAGCAGATCTAGCGGGGGGGGCACCGGGGAGCTGTTTTTT.

The chain has TRBV19 and TRBJ1-5; TRBD1 agrees at 8 bases. J was trimmed by 7 bases and V by 7 bases; bases with no gene match: 15. Germline V gene data show CDR1 as LNHDA and CDR2 as SQIVND (reference sequence). The CDR3 extends over 16 amino acids. CDR3: CASTKMTRGLEQPQHF. The CDR3 bases are TGTGCCAGTACCAAAATGACCAGGGGGCTTGAACAGCCCCAGCATTTT.

This clonotype was observed many times. This rearrangement joins TRBV7-6 to TRBJ2-1; possible D gene TRBD1, 6 bases. The CDR3 sequence is 15 residues long. V lost 1 base and J lost 9, with 16 bases in between. CDR1 and CDR2 from the germline V gene are SGHVS and FNYEAQ. The CDR3 sequence is CASSLGGPARGEQFF. For the CDR3, the DNA is TGTGCCAGCAGCTTAGGGGGCCCCGCCAGGGGTGAGCAGTTCTTC.

This clonotype was observed a few times. The genes are TRBV15 and TRBJ1-2; D gene ambiguous. V gave up 11 bases and J gave up 0 bases, with 19 bases separating them. Germline V CDR1 and CDR2: LNHNV, YYDKDF (reference sequence). The CDR3 loop spans 15 amino acids. The CDR3 loop is CASRWEQNSNYGYTF. The CDR3 bases are TGTGCCTCCCGGTGGGAACAGAATTCTAACTATGGCTACACCTTC.

V is TRBV7-9 and J is TRBJ2-3; tentatively, D is TRBD1 or TRBD2 (6 bases each). Germline-derived CDR1 and CDR2 are SEHNR and FQNEAQ (reference sequence). This CDR3 comprises 16 residues. Trimming pared 0 bases from V and 1 base from J, leaving 11 bases between. For the CDR3, the DNA is TGTGCCAGCAGCTTAGCGCTGAGGGGGGGCACAGATACGCAGTATTTT. It specifies CASSLALRGGTDTQYF.

This clonotype has more than one count but fewer than ten. The chain couples TRBV5-6 to TRBJ2-2; D remains ambiguous. The CDR3 is 16 residues long. CDR1 and CDR2 from the germline V gene are SGHDT and YYEEEE. V was shortened by 4 bases and J by 3 bases, with 16 bases between the two germline ends. CDR3 protein: CASSPPFQIDTGELFF. The CDR3 DNA reads TGTGCCAGCAGCCCCCCGTTTCAGATCGACACCGGGGAGCTGTTTTTT.

The chain employs TRBV6-1 and TRBJ2-2; tentative D call: TRBD2 (6 bases). V shed 5 bases and J shed 7 bases, with 8 bases lying between them. The CDR3 is 12 amino acids. CDR1 is MNHNS, CDR2 SASEGT, per germline. The CDR3 here is CASSREVGELFF. The CDR3 DNA reads as TGTGCCAGCAGTAGGGAGGTCGGGGAGCTGTTTTTT.

At least ten counts were recorded for this clonotype. This chain uses TRBV20-1 with TRBJ2-7, with TRBD1 as a possible D gene (6 bases). V was trimmed by 5 bases and J by 2 bases, leaving 22 bases between them. CDR1 and CDR2 (germline): DFQATT, SNEGSKA (reference sequence). This CDR3 contains 16 residues. The CDR3 is CSAGGRTAGHTYEQYF. CDR3 nucleotides: TGCAGTGCTGGGGGTCGGACAGCCGGACACACCTACGAGCAGTACTTC.

This clonotype has ten or more counts. The V call is TRBV18, the J call TRBJ2-5; no definite D call. The CDR3 has 13 residues. The V end was cut by 3 bases, the J end by 4 bases, with 9 bases between. Germline V gene data show CDR1 as KGHSH and CDR2 as LQKENI. The CDR3 DNA reads as TGTGCCAGCTCACCTTTTCCGGCAGAGACCCAGTACTTC. This translates into CASSPFPAETQYF.

In this sample, this clonotype turned up many times. The chain couples TRBV14 to TRBJ1-1; D is ambiguous. The V gene's germline CDR1 is SGHDN and CDR2 FVKESK. The V and J ends lost 4 bases and 3 bases respectively, with 6 bases between them. The CDR3 loop spans 12 amino acids. The DNA of the CDR3 is TGTGCCAGCAGCCTCGCTTACACTGAAGCTTTCTTT. Translated, it gives CASSLAYTEAFF.

Many counts were recorded for this clonotype. The gene calls are TRBV27 and TRBJ1-4, with D uncertain. The CDR3 has 15 amino acids. Germline values: CDR1 MNHEY, CDR2 SMNVEV (reference sequence). The ends were cut back, 2 bases at V and 2 bases at J, with 9 bases in the middle. The CDR3 region is CASSLGGKTNEKLFF. Written as DNA, the CDR3 is TGTGCCAGCAGTTTAGGAGGGAAGACTAATGAAAAACTGTTTTTT.

The CDR3 protein is CASSSSSVETQYF. The CDR3 DNA sequence: TGCGCCAGCAGCTCGAGCTCGGTGGAGACCCAGTACTTC. The J gene is TRBJ2-5, the V gene TRBV4-1; the D is unclear. This CDR3 is built from 13 residues. CDR1 MGHRA and CDR2 YSYEKL come from the germline V gene. The germline V and J ends were trimmed by 5 bases and 5 bases, with 12 bases remaining between them.

This clonotype was counted many times. The rearrangement links TRBV11-2 to TRBJ2-3; no clear D. Deletions cut 3 bases from V and 2 bases from J, with 6 bases between. Per the germline V gene, CDR1 is SGHAT and CDR2 is FQNNGV. The CDR3 length is 13 residues. This CDR3 is CASSFFVTDTQYF. In DNA, the CDR3 is TGTGCCAGCAGCTTCTTCGTCACAGATACGCAGTATTTT. Full variable domain (missing parts from reference TRBV11-2 and TRBJ2-3): EAGVAQSPRYKIIEKRQSVAFWCNPISGHATLYWYQQILGQGPKLLIQFQNNGVVDDSQLPKDRFSAERLKGVDSTLKIQPAKLEDSAVYLCASSFFVTDTQYFGPGTRLTVL.

The V and J genes are TRBV28 and TRBJ1-5; D gene ambiguous. The ends were cut back, 8 bases at V and 1 base at J, with 12 bases in the middle. From germline, CDR1 is MDHEN and CDR2 SYDVKM. The CDR3 runs to 14 residues. The CDR3 DNA follows: TGTGCCAGCCTGATCGGGGTGAGCAATCAGCCCCAGCATTTT. It codes for CASLIGVSNQPQHF.

A remark on this clonotype: A read error may be the cause here, since a much bigger clone is one base away. V usage is TRBV28 and J usage is TRBJ2-2, with 10 positions matching TRBD1. Looked up from germline, CDR1 is MDHEN and CDR2 is SYDVKM. The CDR3 is made up of 15 amino acids. CDR3 sequence: CASSSTGGNIGELVF. As DNA, the CDR3 is TGTGCCAGCAGTTCGACAGGGGGCAATATCGGGGAGCTGGTTTTT.

Points on this clonotype: This may be a read error, as it is one base from a much larger clone. The chain is built from TRBV28 and TRBJ1-1; D is unresolved. Germline CDR1 is MDHEN and CDR2 is SYDVKM. This CDR3 region has 14 residues. Here the CDR3 reads CASTPSRENTGAFF. CDR3 DNA sequence: TGTGCCAGCACCCCCTCTAGGGAGAACACTGGAGCTTTCTTT.

Notes on this clonotype: A junction boundary mismatches the germline segment, possibly from a read error. This chain links TRBV27 with TRBJ1-5, with D hard to call. CDR3 length: 14 amino acids. CDR1 is MNHEY, CDR2 SMNVEV, per germline (reference sequence). CDR3 loop: CARSSTLSNQPQHF. The DNA for the CDR3 is TGTGCCCGCAGTTCAACACTTTCCAATCAGCCCCAGCATTTT.

This clonotype was seen ten or more times. The chain uses TRBV19 and TRBJ2-1; 9 bases line up with TRBD2. With V trimmed by 7 bases and J by 7 bases, 11 bases remained unmatched. Germline lookup yields CDR1 LNHDA and CDR2 SQIVND (reference sequence). CDR3 length equals 15 residues. The CDR3 DNA reads as TGTGCCAGTACCGGTTTAGCGGGAGTGTGGAATGAGCAGTTCTTC. As protein: CASTGLAGVWNEQFF.

This chain joins TRBV7-9 and TRBJ2-2; D tentatively reads TRBD1 or TRBD2 (5 bases each). The V gene's germline CDR1 is SEHNR and CDR2 FQNEAQ (reference sequence). The CDR3 length is 18 residues. V was pared by 5 bases and J by 1 base, with 20 bases between. The CDR3 DNA follows: TGTGCCAGCAGCCCCACGGAGTACGGGGCGATGAACACCGGGGAGCTGTTTTTT. Amino acid sequence: CASSPTEYGAMNTGELFF.

This clonotype was recorded many times. Here the CDR3 reads CASSELAESTYEQYF. CDR3 DNA sequence: TGTGCCAGCAGTGAGTTGGCAGAAAGTACCTACGAGCAGTACTTC. The chain recombines TRBV2 with TRBJ2-7; D is ambiguous. Germline lookup yields CDR1 SNHLY and CDR2 FYNNEI. The CDR3 length is 15 residues. V shed 3 bases and J shed 2 bases, with 14 bases lying between them. Full variable domain (rest looked up from reference TRBV2 and TRBJ2-7): EPEVTQTPSHQVTQMGQEVILRCVPISNHLYFYWYRQILGQKVEFLVSFYNNEISEKSEIFDDQFSVERPDGSNFTLKIRSTKLEDSAMYFCASSELAESTYEQYFGPGTRLTVT.

This clonotype was found many times. This rearrangement joins TRBV12-3 or TRBV12-4 to TRBJ2-7, with D perhaps assigned TRBD1 or TRBD2 (5 bases each). The CDR3 contains 14 residues. Deletions cut 6 bases from V and 0 bases from J, with 12 bases between. This CDR3 is CASSPGRNSYEQYF. DNA of the CDR3: TGTGCCAGCAGCCCGGGACGCAACTCCTACGAGCAGTACTTC.